One and the same sample provided the 8 T cell receptor beta chains below, sequenced in a study of control samples from healthy donors and cancer patients. Sequencing used immunoSEQ multiplex PCR; TCRdb keeps in-frame clones, though not all of them. Of 200,000 to 250,000 clones detected, around 94% appear once; the ten largest clones hold approximately 1.5%. Sequenced: blood. The receptors derive from a man aged 45-65 years in good health.

The genes are TRBV5-1 and TRBJ1-2; the D is unclear. Germline loops: CDR1 SGHRS, CDR2 YFSETQ. CDR3 size: 14 residues. Trimming took off 0 bases at V and 4 bases at J, with 10 bases between the two ends. DNA for the CDR3: TGCGCCAGCAGCTTGGATACATCCTCCTATGGCTACACCTTC. Its protein is CASSLDTSSYGYTF.

This clone has just one count. The J gene is TRBJ1-2, the V gene TRBV11-1; D gene ambiguous. V gave up 3 bases and J gave up 5 bases, with 7 bases separating them. This CDR3 has 12 amino acids. Germline CDR1 reads SGHAT; CDR2 reads FQDESV (reference sequence). CDR3 residues: CASSFGGYGYTF. CDR3 DNA sequence: TGTGCCAGCAGCTTTGGTGGGTATGGCTACACCTTC.

The count of this clone is one. The chain combines TRBV11-2 with TRBJ1-2; D is perhaps TRBD1 (6 bases). The CDR3 has 14 residues. Germline V lookup: CDR1 SGHAT, CDR2 FQNNGV. V lost 3 bases and J 8 bases, leaving 16 bases between the germline ends. CDR3 sequence: CASSFPGGHGGYTF. The CDR3 DNA sequence: TGTGCCAGCAGCTTCCCGGGGGGGCACGGAGGCTACACCTTC. Together with reference TRBV11-2 and TRBJ1-2, the CDR3 gives the full variable domain: EAGVAQSPRYKIIEKRQSVAFWCNPISGHATLYWYQQILGQGPKLLIQFQNNGVVDDSQLPKDRFSAERLKGVDSTLKIQPAKLEDSAVYLCASSFPGGHGGYTFGSGTRLTVV.

The chain carries TRBV10-2 and TRBJ2-3, with D unresolved. Trimming took 4 bases from V and 6 from J, leaving 11 bases between them. CDR1 WSHSY and CDR2 SAAADI come from the germline V gene. This CDR3 has 13 residues. The CDR3, as DNA: TGCGCCAGCAGTGCCGGCCCCGTGGATACGCAGTATTTT. It encodes CASSAGPVDTQYF.

This clone was detected only once. V usage is TRBV2 and J usage is TRBJ1-3, with TRBD1 as a possible D gene (5 bases). Germline V gene sequence: CDR1 SNHLY, CDR2 FYNNEI. This CDR3 contains 14 residues. V dropped 3 bases and J dropped 1 base, with 7 bases sitting between them. The CDR3 reads CASSEQGSGNTIYF. The CDR3 DNA follows: TGTGCCAGCAGTGAGCAGGGTTCTGGAAACACCATATATTTT. The variable domain in full, completed from reference TRBV2 and TRBJ1-3, reads EPEVTQTPSHQVTQMGQEVILRCVPISNHLYFYWYRQILGQKVEFLVSFYNNEISEKSEIFDDQFSVERPDGSNFTLKIRSTKLEDSAMYFCASSEQGSGNTIYFGEGSWLTVV.

Points on this clone: Other nucleotide sequences from this sample produce the same CDR3. J is TRBJ2-5 and V is TRBV2; D unresolved. CDR1 and CDR2 (germline): SNHLY, FYNNEI. The V gene lost 2 bases and the J gene lost 5 bases, with 6 bases spanning the gap. The CDR3 has 12 amino acids. Here the CDR3 DNA reads TGTGCCAGCAGTGAAATTGGGGAGACCCAGTACTTC. Translating gives CASSEIGETQYF.

The chain recombines TRBV10-3 with TRBJ1-1; D call uncertain. V lost 7 bases, J lost 1 base, and 7 bases lay in between. The germline V gene has CDR1 ENHRY and CDR2 SYGVKD. This CDR3 region has 12 residues. The CDR3 sequence is CAIKSGNTEAFF. In DNA form, the CDR3 reads TGTGCCATCAAGTCCGGGAACACTGAAGCTTTCTTT.

This rearrangement joins TRBV5-1 to TRBJ2-5; no clear D. Trimming shortened V by 5 bases and J by 1 base, and 9 bases separated the two germline ends. Germline V CDR1 and CDR2: SGHRS, YFSETQ. This CDR3 has 13 residues. Here the CDR3 DNA reads TGCGCCAGCAGTAGAACCGGCCAAGAGACCCAGTACTTC. It is translated as CASSRTGQETQYF.